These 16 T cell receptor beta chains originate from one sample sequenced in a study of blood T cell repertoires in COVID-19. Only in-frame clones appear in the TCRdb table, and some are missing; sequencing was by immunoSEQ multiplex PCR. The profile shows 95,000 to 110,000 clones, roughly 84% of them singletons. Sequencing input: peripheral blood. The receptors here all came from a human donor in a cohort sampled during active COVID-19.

CDR3 DNA: TGCGCCAGCAGATCAGCGACAGGGGAAGACTCACCCCTCCACTTT. It translates to CASRSATGEDSPLHF. The rearrangement uses TRBV5-1 and TRBJ1-6, with 8 bases matching TRBD1. The junction had 11 bases not matched to a gene; V was cut back by 5 bases and J by 10 bases. This CDR3 region has 15 residues. Per the germline V gene, CDR1 is SGHRS and CDR2 is YFSETQ. The full variable domain, with the rest looked up from reference TRBV5-1 and TRBJ1-6, is KAGVTQTPRYLIKTRGQQVTLSCSPISGHRSVSWYQQTPGQGLQFLFEYFSETQRNKGNFPGRFSGRQFSNSRSEMNVSTLELGDSALYLCASRSATGEDSPLHFGNGTRLTVT.

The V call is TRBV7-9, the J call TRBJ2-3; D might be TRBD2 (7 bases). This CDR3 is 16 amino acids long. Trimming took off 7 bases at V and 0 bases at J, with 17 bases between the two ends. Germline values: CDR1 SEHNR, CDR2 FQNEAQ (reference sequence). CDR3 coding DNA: TGTGCCAGCATCGAAGGACGGGGGGCTAGCACAGATACGCAGTATTTT. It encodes CASIEGRGASTDTQYF. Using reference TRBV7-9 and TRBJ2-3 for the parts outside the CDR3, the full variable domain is DTGVSQNPRHKITKRGQNVTFRCDPISEHNRLYWYRQTLGQGPEFLTYFQNEAQLEKSRLLSDRFSAERPKGSFSTLEIQRTEQGDSAMYLCASIEGRGASTDTQYFGPGTRLTVL.

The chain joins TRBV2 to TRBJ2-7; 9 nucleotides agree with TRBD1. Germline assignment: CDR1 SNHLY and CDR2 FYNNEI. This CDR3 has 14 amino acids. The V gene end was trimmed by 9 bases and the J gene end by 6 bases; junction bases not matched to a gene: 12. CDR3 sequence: CASRPGQGFGEQYF. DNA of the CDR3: TGTGCCAGTCGTCCGGGACAGGGTTTTGGCGAGCAGTACTTC. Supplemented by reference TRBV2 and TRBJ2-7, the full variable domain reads EPEVTQTPSHQVTQMGQEVILRCVPISNHLYFYWYRQILGQKVEFLVSFYNNEISEKSEIFDDQFSVERPDGSNFTLKIRSTKLEDSAMYFCASRPGQGFGEQYFGPGTRLTVT.

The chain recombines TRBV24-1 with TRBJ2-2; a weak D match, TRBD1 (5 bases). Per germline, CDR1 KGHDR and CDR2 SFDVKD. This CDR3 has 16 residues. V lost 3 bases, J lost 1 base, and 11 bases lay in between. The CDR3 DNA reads TGTGCCACCAGTGATCTAAACAGGAAGAACACCGGGGAGCTGTTTTTT. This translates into CATSDLNRKNTGELFF.

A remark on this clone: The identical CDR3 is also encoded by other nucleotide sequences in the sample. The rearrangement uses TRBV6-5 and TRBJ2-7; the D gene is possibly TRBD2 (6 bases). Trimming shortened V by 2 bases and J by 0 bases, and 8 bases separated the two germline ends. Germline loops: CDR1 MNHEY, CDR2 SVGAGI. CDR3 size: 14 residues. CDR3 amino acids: CASSYGTDSYEQYF. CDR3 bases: TGTGCCAGCAGTTACGGGACTGACTCCTACGAGCAGTACTTC.

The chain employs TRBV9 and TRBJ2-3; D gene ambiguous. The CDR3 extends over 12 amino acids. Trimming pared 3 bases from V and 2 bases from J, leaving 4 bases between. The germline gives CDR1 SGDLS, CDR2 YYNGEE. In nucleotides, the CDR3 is TGTGCCAGCAGCGCCTTCACAGATACGCAGTATTTT. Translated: CASSAFTDTQYF.

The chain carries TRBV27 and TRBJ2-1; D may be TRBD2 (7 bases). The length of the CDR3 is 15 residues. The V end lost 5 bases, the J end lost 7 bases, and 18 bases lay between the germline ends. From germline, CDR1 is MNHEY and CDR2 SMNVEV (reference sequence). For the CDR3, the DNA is TGTGCCAGCAGTGGGTCAGGGGAGGGCCTTAATGAGCAGTTCTTC. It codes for CASSGSGEGLNEQFF.

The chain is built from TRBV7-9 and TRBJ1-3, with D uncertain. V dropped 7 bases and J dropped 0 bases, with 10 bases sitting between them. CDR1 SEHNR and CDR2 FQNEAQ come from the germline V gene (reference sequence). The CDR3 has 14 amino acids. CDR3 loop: CASISMSSGNTIYF. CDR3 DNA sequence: TGTGCCAGCATAAGTATGAGCTCTGGAAACACCATATATTTT.

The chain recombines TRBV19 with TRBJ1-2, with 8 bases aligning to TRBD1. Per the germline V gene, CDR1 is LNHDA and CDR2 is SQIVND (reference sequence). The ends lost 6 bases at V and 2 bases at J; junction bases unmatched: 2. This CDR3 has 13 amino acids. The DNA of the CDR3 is TGTGCCAGTAGCAGACAGGGGAACTATGGCTACACCTTC. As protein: CASSRQGNYGYTF.

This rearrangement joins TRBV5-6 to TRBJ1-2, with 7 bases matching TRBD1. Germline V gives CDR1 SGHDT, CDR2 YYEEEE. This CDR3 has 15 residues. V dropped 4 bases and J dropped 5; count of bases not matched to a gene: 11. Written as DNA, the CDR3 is TGTGCCAGCAGCGAGGTTACAGGGGTTTTATATGGCTACACCTTC. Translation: CASSEVTGVLYGYTF. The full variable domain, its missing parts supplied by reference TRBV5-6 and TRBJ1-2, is DAGVTQSPTHLIKTRGQQVTLRCSPKSGHDTVSWYQQALGQGPQFIFQYYEEEERQRGNFPDRFSGHQFPNYSSELNVNALLLGDSALYLCASSEVTGVLYGYTFGSGTRLTVV.

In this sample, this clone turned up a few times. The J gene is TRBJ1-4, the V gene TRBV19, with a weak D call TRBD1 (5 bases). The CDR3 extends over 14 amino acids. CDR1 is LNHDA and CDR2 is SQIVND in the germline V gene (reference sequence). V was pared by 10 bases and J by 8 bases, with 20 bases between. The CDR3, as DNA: TGTGCCACTCATCTCGGGGGTAGAGGAGAAAAACTGTTTTTT. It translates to CATHLGGRGEKLFF. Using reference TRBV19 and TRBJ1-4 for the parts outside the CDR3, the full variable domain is DGGITQSPKYLFRKEGQNVTLSCEQNLNHDAMYWYRQDPGQGLRLIYYSQIVNDFQKGDIAEGYSVSREKKESFPLTVTSAQKNPTAFYLCATHLGGRGEKLFFGSGTQLSVL.

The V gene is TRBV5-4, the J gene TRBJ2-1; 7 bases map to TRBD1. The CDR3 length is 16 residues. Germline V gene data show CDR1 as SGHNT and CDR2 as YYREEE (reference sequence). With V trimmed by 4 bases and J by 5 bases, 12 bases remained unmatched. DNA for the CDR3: TGTGCCAGCAGCGCCCACTCCGGGACAGACAACAATGAGCAGTTCTTC. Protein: CASSAHSGTDNNEQFF.

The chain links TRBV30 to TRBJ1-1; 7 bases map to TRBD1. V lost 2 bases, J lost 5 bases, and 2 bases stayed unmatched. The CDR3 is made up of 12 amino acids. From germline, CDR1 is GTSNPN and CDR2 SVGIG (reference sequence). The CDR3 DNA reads TGTGCCTGGAGTAACAGGGGAACTGAAGCTTTCTTT. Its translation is CAWSNRGTEAFF.

The CDR3 DNA is TGTGCCAGCAGCCGCGACAGCGGGGAGCTGTTTTTT. Amino acids: CASSRDSGELFF. The V gene is TRBV3-1 (or the pseudogene TRBV3-2), the J gene TRBJ2-2, with D possibly being TRBD1 (5 bases). CDR1 and CDR2 from the germline V gene are LGHDT and YNNKEL (reference sequence). V dropped 4 bases and J dropped 7 bases, with 7 bases sitting between them. CDR3 length: 12 amino acids.

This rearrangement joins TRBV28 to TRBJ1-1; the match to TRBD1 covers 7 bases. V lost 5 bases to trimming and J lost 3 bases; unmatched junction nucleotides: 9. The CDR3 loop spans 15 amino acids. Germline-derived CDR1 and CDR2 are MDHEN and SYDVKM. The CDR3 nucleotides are TGTGCCAGCAGTCCAGGGGGAAGATTTTACACTGAAGCTTTCTTT. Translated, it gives CASSPGGRFYTEAFF.

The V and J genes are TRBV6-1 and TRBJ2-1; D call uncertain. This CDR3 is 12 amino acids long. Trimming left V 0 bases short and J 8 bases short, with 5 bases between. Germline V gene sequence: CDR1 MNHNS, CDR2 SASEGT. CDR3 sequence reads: CASSEAGYEQFF. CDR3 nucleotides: TGTGCCAGCAGTGAAGCGGGCTATGAGCAGTTCTTC.